This T cell receptor (beta chain) comes out of a study of T cell repertoires in cytomegalovirus infection. Looking at the study overall: Recently identified HLA-C-restricted CMV epitopes were used, and well-studied HLA-B-restricted CMV epitopes were used as well. Both a matching HLA type and CMV infection were indicated by public TCR beta signatures.

CDR1 and CDR2 from the germline V gene are MNHNS and SASEGT. The CDR3 loop spans 14 amino acids. The V gene lost 7 bases and the J gene lost 6 bases, with 19 bases spanning the gap. TCRdb reprocessed the reads via MiXCR and lists one record per CDR3 protein. The sample includes about 740,000 distinct CDR3 sequences, approximately 33% of them seen just once. Study observations and caveats: Identification of carriers of CMV plus the relevant HLA was achieved through cumulative public TCR beta family frequency. HLA-C-restricted, CMV-specific TCR beta clonotypes were dominant ex vivo.

Comments on this clonotype: No antigen is known for it.

Sequencing was performed on cultured PBMCs, taken from culture after CMV antigen stimulation. The receptor comes from a human donor in good health (CMV status not recorded). Some clones in this sample may be carry-over from other donors' samples. The chain combines TRBV6-1 with TRBJ2-7, with D perhaps given as TRBD1 or TRBD2 (5 bases each). In DNA, the CDR3 is TGTGCCAGCACACGGGACGGGATGAGTCGCGAGCAGTACTTC. Translating gives CASTRDGMSREQYF.